A single sample is the source of the 9 T cell receptor beta chains below, sequenced in a study of vaccination and CD4 T cells after COVID-19. Documented treatment: approximately nine-day PBMC culture with coronavirus spike peptide pools or control peptides (ViraFEST assay). Cultured CD4+ T cell DNA underwent sequencing with the Oncomine TCR Beta short-read assay. MiXCR was run by TCRdb on the PCR reads, yielding one entry per CDR3 protein. In the table there are roughly 24,000 distinct CDR3 sequences, 45% to 65% of which are singletons. Their recognized antigens are unknown. Sequencing input: CD4+ T cells from blood, cultured in vitro. Every receptor here comes from a human donor who had recovered from COVID-19.

This chain joins TRBV27 and TRBJ2-5; 11 nucleotides agree with TRBD2. CDR1 MNHEY and CDR2 SMNVEV come from the germline V gene (reference sequence). Germline trimming cut 4 bases from V and 4 bases from J; bases unmatched to any gene: 11. The CDR3 spans 17 residues. CDR3: CASSSLRLAGLRETQYF. Written as DNA, the CDR3 is TGTGCCAGCAGTTCCCTTCGACTAGCGGGACTGCGAGAGACCCAGTACTTC.

The J gene is TRBJ1-1, the V gene TRBV10-3; D not certain. Trimming took 10 bases from V and 2 from J, leaving 14 bases between them. This CDR3 spans 13 amino acids. CDR1 is ENHRY and CDR2 is SYGVKD in the germline V gene. The CDR3 spells CATRESGNTEAFF. The CDR3 region has the DNA TGTGCCACCCGGGAATCGGGAAACACTGAAGCTTTCTTT.

The rearrangement joins TRBV19 to TRBJ1-2, with D possibly matching TRBD1 (5 bases). The CDR3 totals 16 residues. V gave up 5 bases and J gave up 4 bases, with 20 bases separating them. CDR1 and CDR2 (germline): LNHDA, SQIVND (reference sequence). The CDR3 here is CASSLRRDRAFYGYTF. The CDR3 DNA follows: TGTGCCAGTAGTTTAAGGAGGGACCGGGCGTTCTATGGCTACACCTTC.

This rearrangement joins TRBV6-1 to TRBJ1-4, with TRBD1 identical over 9 bases. Germline V gene sequence: CDR1 MNHNS, CDR2 SASEGT. This CDR3 is built from 16 residues. The trim removed 6 bases at V and 4 bases at J, leaving 9 bases unmatched. The CDR3: CASRLTGTGRNEKLFF. The CDR3 DNA sequence: TGTGCCAGCAGGCTGACAGGGACAGGGCGTAATGAAAAACTGTTTTTT.

The V and J genes are TRBV19 and TRBJ2-1, with TRBD2 matching 11 bases. The CDR3 sequence is 16 residues long. The germline gives CDR1 LNHDA, CDR2 SQIVND (reference sequence). Germline trimming cut 3 bases from V and 10 bases from J; bases unmatched to any gene: 11. CDR3 loop: CASSIYGLAGGNEQFF. Written as DNA, the CDR3 is TGTGCCAGTAGTATCTATGGGCTAGCGGGAGGTAACGAGCAGTTCTTC.

The chain recombines TRBV10-3 with TRBJ1-5, with 7 bases lining up with TRBD1. The length of the CDR3 is 13 residues. The germline CDR1 and CDR2 sequences are ENHRY and SYGVKD. The V and J ends lost 6 bases and 4 bases, in that order; junction bases with no gene match: 3. The CDR3 DNA reads TGTGCCATCAGGGGACAGATGAATCAGCCCCAGCATTTT. Its protein is CAIRGQMNQPQHF.

The rearrangement links TRBV30 to TRBJ1-5; TRBD1 is a possible D gene (5 bases). Trimming removed 2 bases from V and 6 bases from J, with 17 bases in between. CDR1 is GTSNPN and CDR2 is SVGIG in the germline V gene (reference sequence). CDR3 length: 15 residues. The DNA for the CDR3 is TGTGCCTGGAGTAGGGCAGGGTATTCGAGTCAGCCCCAGCATTTT. Translation gives CAWSRAGYSSQPQHF. Together with reference TRBV30 and TRBJ1-5, the CDR3 gives the full variable domain: SQTIHQWPATLVQPVGSPLSLECTVEGTSNPNLYWYRQAAGRGLQLLFYSVGIGQISSEVPQNLSASRPQDRQFILSSKKLLLSDSGFYLCAWSRAGYSSQPQHFGDGTRLSIL.

This clonotype was counted only a few times. This sequence joins TRBV15 and TRBJ2-2; D uncertain. Germline loops: CDR1 LNHNV, CDR2 YYDKDF (reference sequence). Trimming stripped 0 bases from V and 4 bases from J, with 9 bases between. The CDR3 extends over 15 amino acids. CDR3 nucleotides: TGTGCCACCAGCAGAGATCGAAGGGTCACCGGGGAGCTGTTTTTT. Translation gives CATSRDRRVTGELFF.

This chain links TRBV18 with TRBJ1-1, with TRBD1 as a possible D gene (6 bases). Trimming cost V 4 bases and J 3 bases, with 12 bases left between them. Germline CDR1 is KGHSH and CDR2 is LQKENI. The CDR3 length is 14 residues. CDR3 region: CASSLRQAYTEAFF. CDR3 sequence (DNA): TGTGCCAGCTCACTTCGACAGGCCTACACTGAAGCTTTCTTT. Based on the CDR3 plus reference TRBV18 and TRBJ1-1, the full variable domain is NAGVMQNPRHLVRRRGQEARLRCSPMKGHSHVYWYRQLPEEGLKFMVYLQKENIIDESGMPKERFSAEFPKEGPSILRIQQVVRGDSAAYFCASSLRQAYTEAFFGQGTRLTVV.